This T cell receptor (beta chain) was sequenced during a study of blood T cell repertoires in COVID-19. TCRdb keeps only in-frame clones here, not all; method: immunoSEQ multiplex PCR. Among approximately 170,000 clones listed, approximately 85% were seen once. This CDR3 region has 13 residues. Trimming took 3 bases from V and 6 from J, leaving 12 bases between them. This receptor was identified in a man older than 75 with COVID-19, enrolled during active disease. The gene calls are TRBV12-3 or TRBV12-4 and TRBJ2-7; tentatively, D is TRBD1 (6 bases). The sequencing sample was made of peripheral blood. The CDR3 is CASSFGRGAEQYF. The CDR3 DNA reads TGTGCCAGCAGTTTCGGCAGGGGAGCCGAGCAGTACTTC.